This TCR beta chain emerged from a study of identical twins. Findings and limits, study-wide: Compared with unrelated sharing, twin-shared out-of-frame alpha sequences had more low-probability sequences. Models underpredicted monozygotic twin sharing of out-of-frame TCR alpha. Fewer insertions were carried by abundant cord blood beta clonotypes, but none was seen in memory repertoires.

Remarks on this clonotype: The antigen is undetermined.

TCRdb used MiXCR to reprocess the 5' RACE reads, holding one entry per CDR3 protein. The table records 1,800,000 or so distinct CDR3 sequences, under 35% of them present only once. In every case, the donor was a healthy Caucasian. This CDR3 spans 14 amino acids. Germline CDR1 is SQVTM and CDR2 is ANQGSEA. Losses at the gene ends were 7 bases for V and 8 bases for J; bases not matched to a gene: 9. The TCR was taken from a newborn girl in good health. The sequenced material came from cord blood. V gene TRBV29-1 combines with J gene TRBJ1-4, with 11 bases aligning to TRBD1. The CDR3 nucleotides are TGCAGCGCCTCGCCTGGGACAGGGGGGGAAAAACTGTTTTTT. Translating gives CSASPGTGGEKLFF.